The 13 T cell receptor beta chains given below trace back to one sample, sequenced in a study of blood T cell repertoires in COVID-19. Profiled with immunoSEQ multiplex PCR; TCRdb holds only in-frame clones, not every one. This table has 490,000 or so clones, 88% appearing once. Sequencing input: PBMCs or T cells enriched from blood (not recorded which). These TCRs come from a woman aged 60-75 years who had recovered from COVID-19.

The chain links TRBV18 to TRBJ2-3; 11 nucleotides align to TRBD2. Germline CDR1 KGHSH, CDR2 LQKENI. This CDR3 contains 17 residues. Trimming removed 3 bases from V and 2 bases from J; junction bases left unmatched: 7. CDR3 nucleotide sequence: TGTGCCAGCTCACCGCCGGGACTAGCGGCGACCACAGATACGCAGTATTTT. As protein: CASSPPGLAATTDTQYF.

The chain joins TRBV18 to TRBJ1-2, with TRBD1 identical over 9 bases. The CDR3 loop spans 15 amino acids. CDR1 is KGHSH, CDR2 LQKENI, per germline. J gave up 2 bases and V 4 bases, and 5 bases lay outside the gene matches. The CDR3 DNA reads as TGTGCCAGCTCACGCCGGGACAGGGAGAACTATGGCTACACCTTC. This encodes CASSRRDRENYGYTF.

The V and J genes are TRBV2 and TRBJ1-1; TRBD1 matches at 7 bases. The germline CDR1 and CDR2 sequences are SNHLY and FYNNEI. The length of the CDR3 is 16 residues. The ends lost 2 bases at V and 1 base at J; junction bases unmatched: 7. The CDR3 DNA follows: TGTGCCAGCAGTGAAAGAAGGACAGGCCAGAACACTGAAGCTTTCTTT. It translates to CASSERRTGQNTEAFF. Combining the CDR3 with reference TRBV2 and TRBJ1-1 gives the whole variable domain EPEVTQTPSHQVTQMGQEVILRCVPISNHLYFYWYRQILGQKVEFLVSFYNNEISEKSEIFDDQFSVERPDGSNFTLKIRSTKLEDSAMYFCASSERRTGQNTEAFFGQGTRLTVV.

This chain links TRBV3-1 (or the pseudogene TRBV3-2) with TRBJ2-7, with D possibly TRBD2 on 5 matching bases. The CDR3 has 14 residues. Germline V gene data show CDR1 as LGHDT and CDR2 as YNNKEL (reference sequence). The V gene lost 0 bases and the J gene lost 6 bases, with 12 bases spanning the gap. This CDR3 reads CASSQEGVWGEQYF. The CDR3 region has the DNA TGTGCCAGCAGCCAAGAGGGAGTATGGGGCGAGCAGTACTTC.

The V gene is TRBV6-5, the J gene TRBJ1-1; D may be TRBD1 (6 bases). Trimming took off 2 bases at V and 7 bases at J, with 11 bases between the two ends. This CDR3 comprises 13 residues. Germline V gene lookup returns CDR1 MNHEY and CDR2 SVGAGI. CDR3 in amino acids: CASSYTTGREAFF. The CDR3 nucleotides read TGTGCCAGCAGTTACACGACAGGCCGTGAAGCTTTCTTT.

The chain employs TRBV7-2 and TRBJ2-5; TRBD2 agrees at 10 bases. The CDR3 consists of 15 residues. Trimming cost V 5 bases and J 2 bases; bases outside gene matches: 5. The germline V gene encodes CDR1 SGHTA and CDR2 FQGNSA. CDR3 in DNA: TGTGCCAGCAGCACGACTAGCGGGCCTCAAGAGACCCAGTACTTC. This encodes CASSTTSGPQETQYF. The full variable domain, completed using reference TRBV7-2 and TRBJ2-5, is GAGVSQSPSNKVTEKGKDVELRCDPISGHTALYWYRQSLGQGLEFLIYFQGNSAPDKSGLPSDRFSAERTGGSVSTLTIQRTQQEDSAVYLCASSTTSGPQETQYFGPGTRLLVL.

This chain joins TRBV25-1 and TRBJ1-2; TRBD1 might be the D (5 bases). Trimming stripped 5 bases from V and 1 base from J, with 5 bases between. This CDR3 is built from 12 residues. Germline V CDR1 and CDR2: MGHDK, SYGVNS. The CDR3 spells CASSQGNYGYTF. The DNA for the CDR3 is TGTGCCAGCAGTCAGGGTAACTATGGCTACACCTTC.

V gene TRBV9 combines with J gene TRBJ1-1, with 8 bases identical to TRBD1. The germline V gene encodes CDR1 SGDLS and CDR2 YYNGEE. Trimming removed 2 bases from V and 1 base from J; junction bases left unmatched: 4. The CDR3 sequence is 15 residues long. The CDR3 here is CASSVTGAGNTEAFF. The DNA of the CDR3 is TGTGCCAGCAGCGTGACAGGGGCAGGGAACACTGAAGCTTTCTTT.

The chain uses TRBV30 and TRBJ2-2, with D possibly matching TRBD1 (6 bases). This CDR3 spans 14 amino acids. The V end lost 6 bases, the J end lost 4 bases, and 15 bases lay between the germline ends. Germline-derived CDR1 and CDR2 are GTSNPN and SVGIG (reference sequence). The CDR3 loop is CACLRTAATGELFF. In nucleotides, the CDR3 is TGTGCCTGCCTTAGGACAGCCGCCACCGGGGAGCTGTTTTTT.

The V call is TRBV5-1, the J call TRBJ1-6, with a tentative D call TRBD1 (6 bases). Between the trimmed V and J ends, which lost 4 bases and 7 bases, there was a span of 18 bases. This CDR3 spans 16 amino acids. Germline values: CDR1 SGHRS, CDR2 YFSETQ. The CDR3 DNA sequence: TGCGCCAGCAGCCCCCAGACAGGAGCTTCGAATTCACCCCTCCACTTT. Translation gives CASSPQTGASNSPLHF.

Written as DNA, the CDR3 is TGTGCCAGCAGTGAGGGGCGAGCAACTAATGAAAAACTGTTTTTT. Translating it yields CASSEGRATNEKLFF. V is TRBV6-1 and J is TRBJ1-4, with D possibly being TRBD1 (5 bases). CDR1 and CDR2 from the germline V gene are MNHNS and SASEGT. The V end was cut by 3 bases, the J end by 0 bases, with 8 bases between. The CDR3 extends over 15 amino acids.

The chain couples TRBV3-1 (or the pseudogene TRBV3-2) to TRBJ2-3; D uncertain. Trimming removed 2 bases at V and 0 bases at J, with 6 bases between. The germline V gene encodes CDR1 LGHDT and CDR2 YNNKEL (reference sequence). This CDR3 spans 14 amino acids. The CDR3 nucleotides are TGTGCCAGCAGCCAACTGGCCAGCACAGATACGCAGTATTTT. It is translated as CASSQLASTDTQYF.

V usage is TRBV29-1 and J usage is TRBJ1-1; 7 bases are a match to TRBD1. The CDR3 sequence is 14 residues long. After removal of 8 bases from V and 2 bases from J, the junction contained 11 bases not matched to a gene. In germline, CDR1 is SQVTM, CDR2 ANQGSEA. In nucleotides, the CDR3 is TGCAGCACCACGAAACAGGGGACCAACACTGAAGCTTTCTTT. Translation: CSTTKQGTNTEAFF.